These T cell receptor beta chains were read from a single sample in a study of blood T cell repertoires in COVID-19. Some clones are missing from TCRdb's copy, which holds only in-frame ones; the method was immunoSEQ multiplex PCR. The sample carries 60,000 to 80,000 clones, 70% to 90% recorded once. Source material: peripheral blood. These receptors were taken from a man aged 65 to 79 with acute or convalescent COVID-19. The CDR3 runs from the conserved cysteine through the conserved F or W. The order of the fields is J gene, D gene, clone size, V gene, CDR3 protein, CDR3 DNA. The D gene is left open where the match is weak. A clone size is listed for some rows: how often the clone was seen (once, few, many), or a class if it is expanded.

TRBJ1-5 - few TRBV6-2/TRBV6-3 CASSGGNRHQPQHF TGTGCCAGCAGTGGAGGGAACAGGCATCAGCCCCAGCATTTT
TRBJ1-4 TRBD1 once TRBV5-1 CASSLLPGTGNEKLFF TGCGCCAGCAGCTTGTTGCCTGGGACAGGCAATGAAAAACTGTTTTTT
TRBJ1-1 - few TRBV3-1/TRBV3-2 CASSLSTEAFF TGTGCCAGCAGCCTCAGTACTGAAGCTTTCTTT
TRBJ1-5 TRBD1 - TRBV6-5 CASRQTGLVDQPQHF TGTGCCAGCAGGCAGACAGGGCTGGTCGATCAGCCCCAGCATTTT
TRBJ2-1 TRBD1 once TRBV23-1 CAGQDRDAEQFF TGCGCCGGGCAGGACAGGGACGCTGAGCAGTTCTTC
TRBJ1-1 TRBD1 - TRBV12-3/TRBV12-4 CASSLKGATEAFF TGTGCCAGCAGTTTAAAGGGGGCAACTGAAGCTTTCTTT
TRBJ1-2 TRBD1 - TRBV11-3 CASSPGQGGTGGYTF TGTGCCAGCAGCCCGGGACAGGGAGGTACGGGGGGCTACACCTTC
TRBJ1-4 TRBD1 - TRBV7-9 CASSPGTVTGEKLFF TGTGCCAGCAGCCCCGGGACAGTAACGGGTGAAAAACTGTTTTTT
TRBJ2-7 TRBD2 once TRBV6-2/TRBV6-3 CASSGRLAGILYEQYF TGTGCCAGCAGTGGACGACTAGCGGGGATTCTCTACGAGCAGTACTTC
TRBJ1-6 - - TRBV3-1/TRBV3-2 CASSHAGNNSPLHF TGTGCCAGCAGCCATGCAGGGAACAATTCACCCCTCCACTTT
TRBJ1-2 TRBD1 - TRBV6-6 CASINRDRAWGGYTF TGTGCCAGCATCAACCGGGACAGAGCTTGGGGTGGCTACACCTTC
TRBJ2-5 - - TRBV6-5 CASSSLGLLNF TGTGCCAGCAGTAGCCTGGGACTTCTAAACTTC
TRBJ2-3 TRBD1 - TRBV19 CASSILPGQGTDTQYF TGTGCCAGTAGTATACTACCGGGACAGGGCACAGATACGCAGTATTTT
TRBJ2-5 TRBD1 - TRBV11-3 CASSSGQAAETQYF TGTGCCAGCAGCTCGGGACAGGCAGCCGAGACCCAGTACTTC
TRBJ2-6 - - TRBV5-1 CASSSAVRLGAGANVLTF TGCGCCAGCAGCTCAGCCGTGCGGCTGGGAGCTGGGGCCAACGTCCTGACTTTC
TRBJ1-4 TRBD1 - TRBV24-1 CATASHRDRIATNEKLFF TGTGCCACCGCCTCGCACAGGGACAGAATTGCAACTAATGAAAAACTGTTTTTT
TRBJ2-7 TRBD1 - TRBV19 CASSMKVTGLSSYEQYF TGTGCCAGTAGTATGAAAGTGACAGGGCTGAGCTCCTACGAGCAGTACTTC
TRBJ1-4 TRBD1 - TRBV19 CASSKTGDREKLFF TGTGCCAGTAGTAAGACAGGGGATCGTGAAAAACTGTTTTTT
TRBJ1-2 - few TRBV19 CASSTSRYGYTF TGTGCCAGTAGTACGTCCAGATATGGCTACACCTTC
TRBJ1-1 TRBD1 - TRBV20-1 CSAGQGAEAFF TGCAGTGCGGGGCAGGGGGCTGAAGCTTTCTTT
TRBJ1-6 - - TRBV6-5 CASSYVRSNSPLHF TGTGCCAGCAGTTACGTCAGATCCAATTCACCCCTCCACTTT
TRBJ2-1 TRBD2 - TRBV11-2 CASSSTLWTSGRAWEQFF TGTGCCAGCAGTTCTACCCTCTGGACTAGCGGGAGGGCCTGGGAGCAGTTCTTC
TRBJ1-5 TRBD1 - TRBV27 CASSLSRQGVMSNQPQHF TGTGCCAGCAGTTTATCAAGACAGGGCGTGATGAGCAATCAGCCCCAGCATTTT
TRBJ2-1 - - TRBV11-2 CASSLVLGRGNEQFF TGTGCCAGCAGCTTAGTCCTGGGAAGGGGCAATGAGCAGTTCTTC
TRBJ2-1 TRBD2 - TRBV19 CASTGRGTYNEQFF TGTGCCAGCACCGGGAGGGGTACCTACAATGAGCAGTTCTTC
TRBJ2-3 - - TRBV14 CASSRQGAFTDTQYF TGTGCCAGCAGCCGTCAAGGGGCCTTCACAGATACGCAGTATTTT
TRBJ1-4 - - TRBV9 CASSVRDNEKLFF TGTGCCAGCAGCGTCAGGGATAACGAAAAACTGTTTTTT
TRBJ2-7 TRBD2 - TRBV3-1/TRBV3-2 CASSQSPWTSSKREQYF TGTGCCAGCAGCCAATCCCCTTGGACTAGCTCCAAACGGGAGCAGTACTTC